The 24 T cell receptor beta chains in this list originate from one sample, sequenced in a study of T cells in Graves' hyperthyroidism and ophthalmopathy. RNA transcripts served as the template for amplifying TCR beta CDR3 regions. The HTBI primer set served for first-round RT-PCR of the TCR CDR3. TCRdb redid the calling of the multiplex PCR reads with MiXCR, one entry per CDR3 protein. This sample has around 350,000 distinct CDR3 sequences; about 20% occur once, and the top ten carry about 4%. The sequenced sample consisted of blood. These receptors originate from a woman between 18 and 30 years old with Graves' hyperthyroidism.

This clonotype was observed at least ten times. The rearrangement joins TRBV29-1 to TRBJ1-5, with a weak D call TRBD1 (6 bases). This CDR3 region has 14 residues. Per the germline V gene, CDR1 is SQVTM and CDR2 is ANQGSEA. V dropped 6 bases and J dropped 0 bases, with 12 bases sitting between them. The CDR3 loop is CSVGGINSNQPQHF. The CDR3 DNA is TGCAGCGTAGGGGGGATTAATAGCAATCAGCCCCAGCATTTT.

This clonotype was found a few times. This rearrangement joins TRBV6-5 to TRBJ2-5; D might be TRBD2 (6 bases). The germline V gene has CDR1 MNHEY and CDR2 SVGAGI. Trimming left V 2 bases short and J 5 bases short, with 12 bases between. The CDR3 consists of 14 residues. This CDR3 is CASSYGPSEETQYF. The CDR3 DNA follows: TGTGCCAGCAGTTACGGGCCTAGCGAGGAGACCCAGTACTTC.

The CDR3 DNA is TGTGCCAGTATGGAGCAGAGAGGGTTGGATCAGCCCCAGCATTTT. Protein product: CASMEQRGLDQPQHF. V gene TRBV19 combines with J gene TRBJ1-5; D ambiguous. Germline values: CDR1 LNHDA, CDR2 SQIVND (reference sequence). The V gene lost 7 bases and the J gene lost 5 bases, with 18 bases spanning the gap. This CDR3 is built from 15 residues.

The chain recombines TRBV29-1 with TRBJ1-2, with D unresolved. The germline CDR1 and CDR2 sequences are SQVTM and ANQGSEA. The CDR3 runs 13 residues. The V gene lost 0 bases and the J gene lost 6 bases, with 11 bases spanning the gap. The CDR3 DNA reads TGCAGCGTTGAAGATTGGAGCCTACATGGCTACACCTTC. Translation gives CSVEDWSLHGYTF.

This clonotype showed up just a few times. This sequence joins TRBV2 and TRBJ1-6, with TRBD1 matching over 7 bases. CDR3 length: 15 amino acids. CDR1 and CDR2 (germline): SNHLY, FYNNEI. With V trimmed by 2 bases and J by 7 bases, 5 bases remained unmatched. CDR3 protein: CASSERAGGNSPLHF. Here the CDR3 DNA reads TGTGCCAGCAGTGAAAGGGCAGGGGGAAATTCACCCCTCCACTTT.

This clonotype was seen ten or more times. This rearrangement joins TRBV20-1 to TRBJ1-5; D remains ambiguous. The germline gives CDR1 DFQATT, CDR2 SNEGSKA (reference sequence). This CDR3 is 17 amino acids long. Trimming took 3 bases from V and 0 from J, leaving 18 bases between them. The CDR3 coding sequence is TGCAGTGCTAGTGCTATAAACCGGGATTATAGCAATCAGCCCCAGCATTTT. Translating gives CSASAINRDYSNQPQHF.

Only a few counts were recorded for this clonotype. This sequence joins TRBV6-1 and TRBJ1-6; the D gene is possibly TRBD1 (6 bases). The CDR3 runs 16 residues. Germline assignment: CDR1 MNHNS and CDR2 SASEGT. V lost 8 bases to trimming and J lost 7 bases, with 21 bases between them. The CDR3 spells CASLGRGRPRNSPLHF. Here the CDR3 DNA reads TGTGCCAGCCTCGGCCGGGGGCGACCTAGGAATTCACCCCTCCACTTT.

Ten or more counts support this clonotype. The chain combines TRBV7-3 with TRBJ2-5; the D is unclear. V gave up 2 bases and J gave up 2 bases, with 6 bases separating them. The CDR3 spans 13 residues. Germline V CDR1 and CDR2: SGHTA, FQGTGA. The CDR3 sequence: CASSLGPQETQYF. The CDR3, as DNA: TGTGCCAGCAGCTTAGGTCCGCAAGAGACCCAGTACTTC. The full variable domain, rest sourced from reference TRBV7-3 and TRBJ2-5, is GAGVSQTPSNKVTEKGKYVELRCDPISGHTALYWYRQSLGQGPEFLIYFQGTGAADDSGLPNDRFFAVRPEGSVSTLKIQRTERGDSAVYLCASSLGPQETQYFGPGTRLLVL.

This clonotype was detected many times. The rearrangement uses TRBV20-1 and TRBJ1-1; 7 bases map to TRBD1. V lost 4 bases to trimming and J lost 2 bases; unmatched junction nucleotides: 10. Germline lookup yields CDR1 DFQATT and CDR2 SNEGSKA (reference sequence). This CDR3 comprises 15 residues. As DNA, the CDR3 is TGCAGTGCTACCAGGGCGGACAGGACTAACACTGAAGCTTTCTTT. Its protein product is CSATRADRTNTEAFF.

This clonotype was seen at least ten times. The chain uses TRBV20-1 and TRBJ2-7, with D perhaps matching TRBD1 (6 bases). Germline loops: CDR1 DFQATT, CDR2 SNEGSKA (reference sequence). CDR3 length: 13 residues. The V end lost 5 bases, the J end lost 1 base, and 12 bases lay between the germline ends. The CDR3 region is CSAQTGLSYEQYF. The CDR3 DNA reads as TGCAGTGCTCAGACAGGCTTATCCTACGAGCAGTACTTC.

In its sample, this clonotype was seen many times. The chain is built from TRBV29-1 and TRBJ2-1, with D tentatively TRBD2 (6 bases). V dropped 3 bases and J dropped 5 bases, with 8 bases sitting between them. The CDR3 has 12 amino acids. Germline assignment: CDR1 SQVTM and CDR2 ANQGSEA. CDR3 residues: CSVERGNNEQFF. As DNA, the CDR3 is TGCAGCGTTGAGCGGGGCAACAATGAGCAGTTCTTC.

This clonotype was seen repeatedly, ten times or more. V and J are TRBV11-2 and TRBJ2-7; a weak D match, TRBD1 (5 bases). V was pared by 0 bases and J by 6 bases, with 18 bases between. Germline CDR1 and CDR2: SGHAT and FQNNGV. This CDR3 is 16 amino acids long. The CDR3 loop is CASSLDRWQGKLEQYF. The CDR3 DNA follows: TGTGCCAGCAGCTTAGACCGGTGGCAGGGAAAACTCGAGCAGTACTTC.

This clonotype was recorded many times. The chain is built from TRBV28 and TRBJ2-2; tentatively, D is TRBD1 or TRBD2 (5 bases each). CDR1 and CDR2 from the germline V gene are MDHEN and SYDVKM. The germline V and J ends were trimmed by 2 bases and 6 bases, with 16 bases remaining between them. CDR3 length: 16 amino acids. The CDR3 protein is CASSLGGWAYAGELFF. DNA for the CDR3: TGTGCCAGCAGTTTAGGGGGTTGGGCGTACGCCGGGGAGCTGTTTTTT.

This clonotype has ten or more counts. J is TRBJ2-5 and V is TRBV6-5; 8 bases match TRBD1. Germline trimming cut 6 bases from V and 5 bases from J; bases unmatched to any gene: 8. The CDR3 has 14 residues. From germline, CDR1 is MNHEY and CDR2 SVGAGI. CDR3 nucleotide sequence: TGTGCCAGCAGGGCAGGGACAGGCGGTGAGACCCAGTACTTC. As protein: CASRAGTGGETQYF.

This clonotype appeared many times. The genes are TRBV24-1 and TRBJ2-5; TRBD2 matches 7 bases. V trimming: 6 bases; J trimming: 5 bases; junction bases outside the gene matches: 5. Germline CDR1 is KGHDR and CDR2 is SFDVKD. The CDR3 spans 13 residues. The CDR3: CATSLAGEETQYF. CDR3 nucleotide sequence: TGTGCCACCAGTTTAGCGGGCGAGGAGACCCAGTACTTC.

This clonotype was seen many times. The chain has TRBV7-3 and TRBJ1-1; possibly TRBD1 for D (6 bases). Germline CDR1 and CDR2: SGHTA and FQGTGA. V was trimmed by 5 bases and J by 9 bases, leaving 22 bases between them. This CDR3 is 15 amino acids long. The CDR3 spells CASSRGLSSGEKAFF. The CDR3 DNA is TGTGCCAGCAGCCGGGGGCTCAGCTCTGGGGAGAAAGCTTTCTTT. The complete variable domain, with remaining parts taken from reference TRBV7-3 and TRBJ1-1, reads GAGVSQTPSNKVTEKGKYVELRCDPISGHTALYWYRQSLGQGPEFLIYFQGTGAADDSGLPNDRFFAVRPEGSVSTLKIQRTERGDSAVYLCASSRGLSSGEKAFFGQGTRLTVV.

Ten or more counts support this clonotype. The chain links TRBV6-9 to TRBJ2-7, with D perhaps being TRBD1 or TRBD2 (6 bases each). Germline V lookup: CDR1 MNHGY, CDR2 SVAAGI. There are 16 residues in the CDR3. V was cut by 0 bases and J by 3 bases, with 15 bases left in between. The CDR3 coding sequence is TGTGCCAGCAGTTATTCGGCCGGGGGCGTATTCTACGAGCAGTACTTC. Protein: CASSYSAGGVFYEQYF.

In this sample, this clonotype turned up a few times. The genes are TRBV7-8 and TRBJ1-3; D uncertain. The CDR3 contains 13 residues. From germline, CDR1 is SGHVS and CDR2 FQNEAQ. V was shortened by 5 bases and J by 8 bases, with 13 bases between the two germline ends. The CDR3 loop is CASSPSPVYTIYF. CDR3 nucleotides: TGTGCCAGCAGCCCCAGCCCCGTGTACACCATATATTTT.

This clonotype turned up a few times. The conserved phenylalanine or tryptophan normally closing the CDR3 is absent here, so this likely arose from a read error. The CDR3 DNA sequence: TGTGCCAGCGGCTTAGTGGGTGATCAGCCCCAGCATGTT. Its protein product is CASGLVGDQPQHV. The chain couples TRBV7-8 to TRBJ1-5; unclear D gene. CDR1 is SGHVS and CDR2 is FQNEAQ in the germline V gene. This CDR3 spans 13 amino acids.

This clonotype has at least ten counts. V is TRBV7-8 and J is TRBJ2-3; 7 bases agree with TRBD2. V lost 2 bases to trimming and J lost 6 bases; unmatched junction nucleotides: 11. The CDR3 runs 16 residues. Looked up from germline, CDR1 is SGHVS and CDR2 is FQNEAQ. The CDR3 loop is CASSLPPHQGGDTQYF. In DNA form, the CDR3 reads TGTGCCAGCAGCTTACCCCCCCACCAGGGAGGGGATACGCAGTATTTT.

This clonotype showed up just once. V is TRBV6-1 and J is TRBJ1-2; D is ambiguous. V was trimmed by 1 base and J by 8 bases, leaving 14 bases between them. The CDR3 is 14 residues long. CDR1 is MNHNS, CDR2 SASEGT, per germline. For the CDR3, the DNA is TGTGCCAGCAGTGAAGGAACGGGAAGGCGGGGCTACACCTTC. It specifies CASSEGTGRRGYTF.

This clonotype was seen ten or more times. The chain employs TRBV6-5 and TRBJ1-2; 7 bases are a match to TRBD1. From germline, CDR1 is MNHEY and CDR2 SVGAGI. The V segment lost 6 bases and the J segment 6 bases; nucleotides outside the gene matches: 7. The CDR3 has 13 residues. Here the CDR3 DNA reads TGTGCCAGCAGGCGCACAGGGGAAAATGGCTACACCTTC. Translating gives CASRRTGENGYTF.

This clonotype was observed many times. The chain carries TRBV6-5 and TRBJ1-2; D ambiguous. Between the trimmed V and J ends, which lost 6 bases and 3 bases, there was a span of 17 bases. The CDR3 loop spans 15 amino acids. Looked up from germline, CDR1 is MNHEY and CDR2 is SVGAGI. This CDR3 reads CASRQILGPDYGYTF. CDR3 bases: TGTGCCAGCAGACAGATTCTAGGACCTGACTATGGCTACACCTTC.

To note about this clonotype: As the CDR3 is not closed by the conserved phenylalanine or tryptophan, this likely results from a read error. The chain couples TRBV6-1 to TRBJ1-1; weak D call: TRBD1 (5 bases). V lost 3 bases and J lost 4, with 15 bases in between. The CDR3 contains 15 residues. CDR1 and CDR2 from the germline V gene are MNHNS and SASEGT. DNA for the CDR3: TGTGCCAGCAGTGATTCAGGGAGGGATAGCACTGAAGCTTTCGTT. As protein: CASSDSGRDSTEAFV.